A single sample gave rise to the 21 T cell receptor beta chains below, sequenced in a study of CD8+CD57+ T cells in acquired aplastic anemia (dated by TCRdb to the late 2010s). The instrument given in TCRdb is Illumina HiSeq 2000. TCR beta VDJ combination and CDR3 sequence profiling used genomic DNA as the template. The public reads were run again by TCRdb, first through fastp at Q25 and then through MiXCR, and only productive beta chains were kept. Entries that share a CDR3 protein sequence are merged under the most common genes and DNA. Counted in this sample were 60,000 to 75,000 distinct CDR3 sequences; around 55% of them appeared once. Around 2.3% of the sample comes from the top ten. Sequencing was performed on sorted CD4+, CD8+, or CD8+CD57+ T cells (not recorded which) from PBMCs. The receptors come from a human donor in good health, serving as a control.

The rearrangement uses TRBV2 and TRBJ2-7; TRBD2 aligns across 8 bases. The CDR3 has 13 amino acids. Per germline, CDR1 SNHLY and CDR2 FYNNEI. With V trimmed by 5 bases and J by 7 bases, 7 bases remained unmatched. In DNA form, the CDR3 reads TGTGCCAGCAGTCACCAGACTAGCGCTGAGCAGTACTTC. The encoded protein is CASSHQTSAEQYF.

This clonotype has more than one count but fewer than ten. The chain uses TRBV25-1 and TRBJ1-1; D might be TRBD1 (5 bases). This CDR3 contains 15 residues. Germline lookup yields CDR1 MGHDK and CDR2 SYGVNS. Trimming removed 5 bases at V and 4 bases at J, with 17 bases between. The DNA for the CDR3 is TGTGCCAGCAGTAGGGGCTTGTGGGGTCCCACTGAAGCTTTCTTT. Translating it yields CASSRGLWGPTEAFF.

The genes are TRBV20-1 and TRBJ2-1, with 10 bases aligning to TRBD2. CDR1 and CDR2 from the germline V gene are DFQATT and SNEGSKA (reference sequence). After removal of 6 bases from V and 6 bases from J, the junction contained 8 bases not matched to a gene. This CDR3 has 14 residues. The CDR3 is CSAPLAGDPNEQFF. The CDR3, as DNA: TGCAGTGCCCCCCTAGCGGGAGATCCCAATGAGCAGTTCTTC.

Notes on this clonotype: Compared with germline, one end of the junction differs, possibly owing to a read error. The chain employs TRBV20-1 and TRBJ1-1; weak D call: TRBD1 (6 bases). CDR3 length: 14 amino acids. The germline V gene has CDR1 DFQATT and CDR2 SNEGSKA (reference sequence). In DNA form, the CDR3 reads TGCAGTGCTAGAGACCCGGGGGCGAGGACTGAGGCTTCCTTT. Translation: CSARDPGARTEASF.

This clonotype was picked up many times. This chain uses TRBV12-3 or TRBV12-4 with TRBJ2-1; 11 bases align to TRBD2. This CDR3 has 19 residues. Losses at the gene ends were 2 bases for V and 5 bases for J; bases not matched to a gene: 14. CDR3 amino acids: CASSLIRLAGGPTHNEQFF. The DNA of the CDR3 is TGTGCCAGCAGTTTAATAAGGCTAGCGGGAGGTCCCACCCACAATGAGCAGTTCTTC.

V and J are TRBV5-1 and TRBJ2-3, with no clear D. CDR1 is SGHRS, CDR2 YFSETQ, per germline. This CDR3 is built from 13 residues. V lost 3 bases and J lost 6, with 11 bases in between. The DNA of the CDR3 is TGCGCCAGCAGCTCCGAAAACGTCGATACGCAGTATTTT. This gives the protein CASSSENVDTQYF.

The V and J genes are TRBV7-9 and TRBJ2-5; 8 positions match TRBD2. The V gene's germline CDR1 is SEHNR and CDR2 FQNEAQ (reference sequence). After removal of 6 bases from V and 3 bases from J, the junction contained 6 bases not matched to a gene. This CDR3 comprises 14 residues. The CDR3 protein is CASRDGGAEETQYF. In nucleotides, the CDR3 is TGTGCCAGCAGAGACGGGGGGGCAGAAGAGACCCAGTACTTC.

This chain joins TRBV7-6 and TRBJ2-5, with a possible D match to TRBD1 (5 bases). Trimming took 6 bases from V and 5 from J, leaving 10 bases between them. Germline values: CDR1 SGHVS, CDR2 FNYEAQ. The CDR3 loop spans 12 amino acids. The CDR3 spells CASREGHETQYF. CDR3 sequence (DNA): TGTGCCAGCAGAGAAGGACACGAGACCCAGTACTTC.

The chain uses TRBV11-2 and TRBJ2-1, with 12 positions matching TRBD2. The CDR3 runs 16 residues. The junction had 14 bases not matched to a gene; V was cut back by 5 bases and J by 12 bases. Germline CDR1 is SGHAT and CDR2 is FQNNGV. The CDR3 loop is CASSTWTSGAEKGQFF. CDR3 coding DNA: TGTGCCAGCAGCACCTGGACTAGCGGGGCGGAAAAGGGGCAGTTCTTC.

This clonotype was counted ten times or more. The chain carries TRBV13 and TRBJ2-1; the D gene is possibly TRBD2 (6 bases). There are 17 residues in the CDR3. V shed 4 bases and J shed 7 bases, with 23 bases lying between them. CDR1 PRHDT and CDR2 FYEKMQ come from the germline V gene (reference sequence). The chain's CDR3 is CASSYLLAGLQANEQFF. Here the CDR3 DNA reads TGTGCCAGCAGCTACTTACTAGCAGGGTTACAGGCGAATGAGCAGTTCTTC.

This chain connects TRBV24-1 to TRBJ1-2, with D maybe TRBD1 (6 bases). The V and J ends lost 3 bases and 6 bases respectively, with 7 bases between them. The germline gives CDR1 KGHDR, CDR2 SFDVKD. This CDR3 region has 12 residues. The DNA for the CDR3 is TGTGCCACCAGTGATAGGACAGATGGCTACACCTTC. This gives the protein CATSDRTDGYTF.

The rearrangement links TRBV5-1 to TRBJ1-2, with 9 bases fitting TRBD1. The CDR3 has 14 residues. V trimming: 3 bases; J trimming: 8 bases; junction bases outside the gene matches: 8. The germline gives CDR1 SGHRS, CDR2 YFSETQ. The CDR3 coding sequence is TGCGCCAGCAGCTACACAGGGGGCGCAGGCGGCTACACCTTC. Translation gives CASSYTGGAGGYTF. Full variable domain (rest looked up from reference TRBV5-1 and TRBJ1-2): KAGVTQTPRYLIKTRGQQVTLSCSPISGHRSVSWYQQTPGQGLQFLFEYFSETQRNKGNFPGRFSGRQFSNSRSEMNVSTLELGDSALYLCASSYTGGAGGYTFGSGTRLTVV.

This clonotype appeared a single time. The rearrangement joins TRBV7-7 to TRBJ2-7, with 9 bases matching TRBD2. The V gene end was trimmed by 1 base and the J gene end by 3 bases; junction bases not matched to a gene: 7. This CDR3 has 16 residues. CDR1 and CDR2 (germline): SSHAT, FNYEAQ (reference sequence). Here the CDR3 reads CASSLVREGNIYEQYF. As DNA, the CDR3 is TGTGCCAGCAGCTTAGTGCGGGAGGGCAATATCTACGAGCAGTACTTC.

This clonotype was recorded at least ten times. The chain combines TRBV4-2 with TRBJ2-1, with 12 bases matching TRBD2. Germline CDR1 is LGHNA and CDR2 is YNFKEQ. J was trimmed by 8 bases and V by 2 bases; bases with no gene match: 7. The CDR3 covers 16 residues. Here the CDR3 DNA reads TGTGCCAGCAGCCAACCTTCACTAGCGGGAGGCCATGAGCAGTTCTTC. Amino acid sequence: CASSQPSLAGGHEQFF.

This clonotype showed up many times. The chain joins TRBV9 to TRBJ2-7; D ambiguous. The CDR3 has 15 amino acids. With 1 base removed from V and 0 bases from J, the gap between germline ends came to 11 bases. In germline, CDR1 is SGDLS, CDR2 YYNGEE. The CDR3 protein is CASSVSYLASYEQYF. DNA of the CDR3: TGTGCCAGCAGCGTATCTTACCTGGCCTCCTACGAGCAGTACTTC.

This chain uses TRBV2 with TRBJ1-2, with D possibly TRBD1 on 5 matching bases. V dropped 7 bases and J dropped 3 bases, with 9 bases sitting between them. The germline V gene encodes CDR1 SNHLY and CDR2 FYNNEI. The CDR3 sequence is 12 residues long. The CDR3 region has the DNA TGTGCCAGCACGGGGCTACACTATGGCTACACCTTC. As protein: CASTGLHYGYTF.

V usage is TRBV18 and J usage is TRBJ2-5; D not certain. Per the germline V gene, CDR1 is KGHSH and CDR2 is LQKENI. Trimming removed 2 bases from V and 5 bases from J, with 9 bases in between. CDR3 length: 13 amino acids. This chain's CDR3 is CASSPGEGETQYF. The CDR3 bases are TGTGCCAGCTCACCAGGGGAAGGCGAGACCCAGTACTTC.

In its sample, this clonotype was seen many times. The rearrangement links TRBV5-4 to TRBJ1-2; 7 bases map to TRBD1. Per the germline V gene, CDR1 is SGHNT and CDR2 is YYREEE (reference sequence). The junction had 12 bases not matched to a gene; V was cut back by 0 bases and J by 4 bases. This CDR3 is built from 17 residues. The CDR3 coding sequence is TGTGCCAGCAGCTTGGCCACAGGGGCAGGGGCTCCCTATGGCTACACCTTC. Protein: CASSLATGAGAPYGYTF.

The CDR3 bases are TGCAGTGCGAGGGACTTTCACAATGAGCAGTTCTTC. Protein sequence: CSARDFHNEQFF. The chain is built from TRBV20-1 and TRBJ2-1; a weak D match, TRBD2 (6 bases). V dropped 6 bases and J dropped 5 bases, with 11 bases sitting between them. This CDR3 is built from 12 residues. Germline V gene lookup returns CDR1 DFQATT and CDR2 SNEGSKA (reference sequence).

The V gene is TRBV19, the J gene TRBJ1-6, with a weak D call TRBD1 (5 bases). V was shortened by 0 bases and J by 6 bases, with 9 bases between the two germline ends. CDR3 length equals 15 residues. Germline assignment: CDR1 LNHDA and CDR2 SQIVND (reference sequence). The CDR3 DNA follows: TGTGCCAGTAGTATAGATCTGGGGGTTAATTCACCCCTCCACTTT. It translates to CASSIDLGVNSPLHF.

The V call is TRBV24-1, the J call TRBJ1-4, with TRBD1 matching over 9 bases. V trimming: 1 base; J trimming: 7 bases; junction bases outside the gene matches: 6. Germline loops: CDR1 KGHDR, CDR2 SFDVKD. The CDR3 is 16 amino acids. Here the CDR3 reads CATSDLPGQGGEKLFF. The CDR3 DNA sequence: TGTGCCACCAGTGATTTACCGGGACAGGGTGGTGAAAAACTGTTTTTT.